This entry features one TCR beta chain sequence. The data derive from a study of T cells in Graves' hyperthyroidism and ophthalmopathy. Study-wide context: Peripheral blood was collected at initial diagnosis, before any treatment.

This CDR3 has 14 residues. Germline assignment: CDR1 DFQATT and CDR2 SNEGSKA (reference sequence). V lost 6 bases, J lost 4 bases, and 9 bases stayed unmatched. The authors deemed Graves' hyperthyroidism stable absent ophthalmopathy progression within 18 months. Newly diagnosed hyperthyroidism patients aged 18 to 65 years had disease lasting under 2 months. The study based diagnoses on clinical symptoms, serum thyroxine and TRAb, thyroid ultrasound and orbital computed tomography. Researchers amplified the TCR beta CDR3 regions from RNA transcripts. The HTBI set primed first-round TCR CDR3 RT-PCR. A single record per CDR3 protein comes from TCRdb applying MiXCR to the multiplex PCR reads. This sample has over 150,000 distinct CDR3 sequences, with about 17% found just once.

The receptor's source is a woman aged 50 to 65 with Graves' hyperthyroidism. The chain combines TRBV20-1 with TRBJ1-2; TRBD1 agrees at 9 bases. Sequencing was carried out using blood. The CDR3 reads CSARRQGELYGYTF. The CDR3 DNA reads as TGCAGTGCAAGGAGACAGGGGGAACTCTATGGCTACACCTTC.